Below, 5 T cell receptor beta chains from the same sample are listed, as sequenced in a study of blood T cell repertoires in COVID-19. Libraries were prepared by immunoSEQ multiplex PCR; TCRdb keeps only in-frame clonotypes and omits some of them. Of 50,000 to 70,000 clones in the sample, over 70% were seen once. The sample was peripheral blood. The receptor source for this set is a human donor in a cohort sampled during active COVID-19.

V is TRBV9 and J is TRBJ2-7, with TRBD1 as a possible D gene (5 bases). CDR3 length equals 14 residues. V dropped 0 bases and J dropped 3 bases, with 10 bases sitting between them. Per the germline V gene, CDR1 is SGDLS and CDR2 is YYNGEE. The CDR3 DNA reads as TGTGCCAGCAGCGTAGGGGTAGGGGACTACGAGCAGTACTTC. It codes for CASSVGVGDYEQYF.

The V gene is TRBV7-9, the J gene TRBJ1-1, with D unclear. The CDR3 is 13 amino acids. The V end lost 1 base, the J end lost 6 bases, and 9 bases lay between the germline ends. The germline V gene encodes CDR1 SEHNR and CDR2 FQNEAQ (reference sequence). CDR3: CASSLEDYAEAFF. The CDR3 DNA sequence: TGTGCCAGCAGCTTAGAGGACTATGCTGAAGCTTTCTTT.

V gene TRBV30 combines with J gene TRBJ2-7; the D is unclear. V was shortened by 3 bases and J by 4 bases, with 7 bases between the two germline ends. This CDR3 is built from 11 residues. Germline V gene sequence: CDR1 GTSNPN, CDR2 SVGIG (reference sequence). CDR3 sequence: CAWSPQYEQYF. The CDR3 DNA reads as TGTGCCTGGAGCCCACAGTACGAGCAGTACTTC.

V gene TRBV7-9 combines with J gene TRBJ1-1; maybe TRBD1 (5 bases). The CDR3 runs 14 residues. Trimming cost V 3 bases and J 4 bases, with 12 bases left between them. CDR1 is SEHNR, CDR2 FQNEAQ, per germline (reference sequence). The CDR3 bases are TGTGCCAGCAGCTTCTCTAAGGGGCTCACTGAAGCTTTCTTT. This translates into CASSFSKGLTEAFF.

The chain has TRBV18 and TRBJ1-2, with TRBD1 identical over 8 bases. This CDR3 is 16 amino acids long. CDR1 is KGHSH and CDR2 is LQKENI in the germline V gene. V shed 2 bases and J 2 bases; nucleotides not matched to a gene: 7. The CDR3 bases are TGTGCCAGCTCACCAACCACAGGGGGAGGGAACTATGGCTACACCTTC. Its translation is CASSPTTGGGNYGYTF.